This is a list of T cell receptor beta chains from one sample in a study of blood T cell repertoires in COVID-19. Profiling relied on immunoSEQ multiplex PCR, and the TCRdb table lists in-frame clones only, not all of them. The sample has 130,000 to 150,000 clones; approximately 80% are singletons. Material for sequencing was peripheral blood. The source of these receptors is a woman between 45 and 65 years old with acute or convalescent COVID-19. Both conserved end residues are part of each CDR3. A D gene is named only where the DNA matches it firmly. Clone size is given for some rows only: seen once, a few or many times, or a class if the clone is expanded.

v_call,clone_size,j_call,d_call,cdr3_nt,cdr3_aa
TRBV3-1/TRBV3-2,few,TRBJ2-1,-,TGTGCCAGCAGCGATGCTCTAGATCACTCCTACAATGAGCAGTTCTTC,CASSDALDHSYNEQFF
TRBV7-8,-,TRBJ1-2,TRBD1,TGTGCCAGCAGCGGCCGACAGGGGGCGGATGGCTACACCTTC,CASSGRQGADGYTF
TRBV18,-,TRBJ1-1,TRBD1,TGTGCCAGCTCACGGACAGGGGATTGGAGCACTGAAGCTTTCTTT,CASSRTGDWSTEAFF
TRBV15,-,TRBJ1-3,TRBD1,TGTGCCACCAGCAGGGACAGGGGGACTGGAAACACCATATATTTT,CATSRDRGTGNTIYF
TRBV27,-,TRBJ2-2,-,TGTGCCAGCAGGGTATCGGGGAACACCGGGGAGCTGTTTTTT,CASRVSGNTGELFF
TRBV7-9,-,TRBJ1-2,-,TGTGCCAGCAGCTTAGGGGGGCGCGGCTATGGCTACACCTTC,CASSLGGRGYGYTF
TRBV18,-,TRBJ2-1,TRBD2,TGTGCCAGCTCACCACGAGAGACTAGCGGGTCAAACTCCTACAATGAGCAGTTCTTC,CASSPRETSGSNSYNEQFF
TRBV27,few,TRBJ2-7,TRBD1,TGTGCCAGCAGTTTTACCGGGACAGCCTACGAGCAGTACTTC,CASSFTGTAYEQYF
TRBV10-3,-,TRBJ2-3,-,TGTGCCATCAGTGAGGCGGAAACAGATACGCAGTATTTT,CAISEAETDTQYF
TRBV4-3,-,TRBJ1-2,-,TGCGCCAGCAGCCAGCAGAGGAGGGGCCGTTATGGCTACACCTTC,CASSQQRRGRYGYTF
TRBV20-1,-,TRBJ2-7,-,TGCAGTGCTAGTCTTGTGACAGAATCCTACGAGCAGTACTTC,CSASLVTESYEQYF
TRBV6-5,few,TRBJ1-2,TRBD1,TGTGCCAGCAGTTACTCGGGACAGGCCTATGGCTACACCTTC,CASSYSGQAYGYTF
TRBV5-1,-,TRBJ2-3,TRBD2,TGCGCCAGCAGAGGGGTAGCGGGGCTCCGAAGCACAGATACGCAGTATTTT,CASRGVAGLRSTDTQYF
TRBV20-1,-,TRBJ2-1,-,TGCAGTGCTCTCCGGGTCAATGAGCAGTTCTTC,CSALRVNEQFF
TRBV12-3/TRBV12-4,-,TRBJ2-7,-,TGTGCCAGCAGCACCAGGGTTTCCTACGAGCAGTACTTC,CASSTRVSYEQYF
TRBV6-1,-,TRBJ2-6,TRBD1,TGTGCCAGCAGTGACGGGACAGGGTTCTCTGGGGCCAACGTCCTGACTTTC,CASSDGTGFSGANVLTF
TRBV19,once,TRBJ1-5,-,TGTGCCAGTCGCTCTGGAGGGGCGCGTAGCAATCAGCCCCAGCATTTT,CASRSGGARSNQPQHF
TRBV9,-,TRBJ2-1,-,TGTGCCAGCAGCGTAGGGTACGGTAGCTCCTACAATGAGCAGTTCTTC,CASSVGYGSSYNEQFF
TRBV7-2,-,TRBJ1-1,-,TGTGCCAGCAGCCTCGGGGGACTGGGGAACACTGAAGCTTTCTTT,CASSLGGLGNTEAFF
TRBV18,-,TRBJ1-2,-,TGTGCCAGCTCCCCCGGGGAAGCCTTCGGCTATGGCTACACCTTC,CASSPGEAFGYGYTF
TRBV5-1,-,TRBJ1-1,-,TGCGCCAGCAGCTACGGACAGATGAACACTGAAGCTTTCTTT,CASSYGQMNTEAFF
TRBV7-6,-,TRBJ2-5,TRBD2,TGTGCCAGCAGCAGGGAACCGGGACTAGGAATGAAGACCCAGTACTTC,CASSREPGLGMKTQYF
TRBV3-1/TRBV3-2,few,TRBJ2-2,TRBD1,TGTGCCAGCGTACGGACAGGGCACACCGGGGAGCTGTTTTTT,CASVRTGHTGELFF
TRBV27,once,TRBJ1-5,-,TGTACCGGCAGTTTAGTACGGGACAATCAGCCCCAGCATTTT,CTGSLVRDNQPQHF
TRBV6-2/TRBV6-3,-,TRBJ2-7,TRBD1,TGTGCCAGCAGTTACACAGACAGGGGGTTACGGGAGCAGTACTTC,CASSYTDRGLREQYF
TRBV25-1,medium-sized,TRBJ1-3,-,TGTGCCAGCACTTCGTCCCACACCATATATTTT,CASTSSHTIYF
TRBV18,-,TRBJ2-7,-,TGTGCCAGCTCACCAGGAGGATCTACCTACGAGCAGTACTTC,CASSPGGSTYEQYF
TRBV27,-,TRBJ2-5,-,TGTGCCAGCAGTTTTACACACGCACAAGAGACCCAGTACTTC,CASSFTHAQETQYF
TRBV9,-,TRBJ1-6,-,TGTGCCAGCAGCGTACTGGGTCTAGGATCACCCCTCCACTTT,CASSVLGLGSPLHF
TRBV4-3,-,TRBJ2-5,TRBD2,TGCGCCAGCAGCCAAGGTATAGCGGGGGGACAAGAGACCCAGTACTTC,CASSQGIAGGQETQYF
TRBV5-1,-,TRBJ1-5,TRBD1,TGCGCCAGCAGCGTCGGGGACAGTGCCGAGCCCCAGCATTTT,CASSVGDSAEPQHF
TRBV10-1,-,TRBJ1-1,-,TGCGCCAGCAGTCCTACTTGGACTGAAGCTTTCTTT,CASSPTWTEAFF
TRBV7-9,-,TRBJ1-2,TRBD1,TGTGCCAGCAGCCTAGGGGCGACAGGGTTTGGCGGCTACACCTTC,CASSLGATGFGGYTF
TRBV5-5,-,TRBJ2-5,TRBD2,TGTGCCAGCAGCCGGGGGACTAGCGGGCAAGAGACCCAGTACTTC,CASSRGTSGQETQYF
TRBV2,few,TRBJ2-1,TRBD2,TGTGCCAGCAGTGACGTCGGGACTAGCGGGGGGGACGAGCAGTTCTTC,CASSDVGTSGGDEQFF